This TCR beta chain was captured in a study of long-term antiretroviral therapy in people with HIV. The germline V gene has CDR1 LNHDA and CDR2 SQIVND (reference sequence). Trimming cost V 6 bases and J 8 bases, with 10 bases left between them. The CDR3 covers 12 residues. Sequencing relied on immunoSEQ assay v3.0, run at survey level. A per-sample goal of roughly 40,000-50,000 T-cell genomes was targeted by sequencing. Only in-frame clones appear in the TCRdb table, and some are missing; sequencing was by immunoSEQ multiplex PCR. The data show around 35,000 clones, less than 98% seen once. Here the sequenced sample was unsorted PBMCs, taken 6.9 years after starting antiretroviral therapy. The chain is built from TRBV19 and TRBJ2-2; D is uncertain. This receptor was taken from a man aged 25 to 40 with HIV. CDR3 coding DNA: TGTGCCAGTAGCCAGCAATGGGGGGAGCTGTTTTTT. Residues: CASSQQWGELFF.